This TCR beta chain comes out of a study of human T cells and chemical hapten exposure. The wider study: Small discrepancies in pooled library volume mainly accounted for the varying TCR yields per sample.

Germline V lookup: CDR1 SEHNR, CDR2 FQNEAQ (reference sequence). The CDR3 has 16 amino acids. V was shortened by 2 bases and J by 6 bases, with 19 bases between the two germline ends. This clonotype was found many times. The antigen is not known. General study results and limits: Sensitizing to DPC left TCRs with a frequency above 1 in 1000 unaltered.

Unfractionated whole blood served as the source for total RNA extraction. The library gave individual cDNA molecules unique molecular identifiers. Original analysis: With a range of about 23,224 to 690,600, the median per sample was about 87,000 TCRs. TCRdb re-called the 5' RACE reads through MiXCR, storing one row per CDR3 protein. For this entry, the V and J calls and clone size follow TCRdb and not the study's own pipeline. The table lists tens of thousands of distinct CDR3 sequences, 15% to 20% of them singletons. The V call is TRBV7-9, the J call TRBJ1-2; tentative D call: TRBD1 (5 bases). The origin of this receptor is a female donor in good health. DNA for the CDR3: TGTGCCAGCAGCTTAATCTCGACGGTGGGGCGGGATGGCTACACCTTC. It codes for CASSLISTVGRDGYTF.